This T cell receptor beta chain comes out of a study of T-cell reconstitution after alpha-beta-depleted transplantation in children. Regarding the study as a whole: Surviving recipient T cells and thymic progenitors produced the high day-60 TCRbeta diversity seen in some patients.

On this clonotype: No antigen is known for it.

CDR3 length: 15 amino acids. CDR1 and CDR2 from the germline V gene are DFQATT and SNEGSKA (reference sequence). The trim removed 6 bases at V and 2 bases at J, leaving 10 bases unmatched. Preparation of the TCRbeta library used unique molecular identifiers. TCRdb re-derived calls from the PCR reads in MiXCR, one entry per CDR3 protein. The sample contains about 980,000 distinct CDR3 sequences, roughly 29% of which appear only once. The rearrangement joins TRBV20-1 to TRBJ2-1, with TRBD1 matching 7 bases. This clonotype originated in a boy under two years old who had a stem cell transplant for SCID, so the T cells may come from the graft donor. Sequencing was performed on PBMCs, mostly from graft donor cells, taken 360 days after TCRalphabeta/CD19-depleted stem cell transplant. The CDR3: CSAPPGGDTYNEQFF. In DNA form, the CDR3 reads TGCAGTGCCCCTCCAGGGGGAGACACCTACAATGAGCAGTTCTTC.